Each of the 3 T cell receptor beta chains below was sequenced from the same sample in a study of blood T cells in healthy people across ages. Together with a sample-barcoded 5' primer, a J-beta primer mix was included in a second PCR lasting about 7 to 11 cycles. TCRdb ran MiXCR on the 5' RACE reads and lists one entry per CDR3 protein. The sample yields 850,000 or so distinct CDR3 sequences, 25% to 35% seen once. Sample: blood. These receptors originate from a woman older than 75 in good health.

This clonotype was counted ten times or more. V usage is TRBV27 and J usage is TRBJ2-5; either TRBD1 or TRBD2 may supply D (6 bases each). V was cut by 0 bases and J by 7 bases, with 15 bases left in between. Germline values: CDR1 MNHEY, CDR2 SMNVEV (reference sequence). This CDR3 is built from 15 residues. In DNA, the CDR3 is TGTGCCAGCAGTTTATCTTCGGGGGCCCCCGGGACCCAGTACTTC. Its protein is CASSLSSGAPGTQYF.

This clonotype showed up many times. The V gene is TRBV6-6, the J gene TRBJ2-1; weak D call: TRBD2 (5 bases). Germline V gives CDR1 MNHNY, CDR2 SVGAGI (reference sequence). The CDR3 sequence is 17 residues long. Deletions cut 0 bases from V and 7 bases from J, with 19 bases between. CDR3 in amino acids: CASSYSRAPNVGNEQFF. CDR3 coding DNA: TGTGCCAGCAGTTACTCGAGGGCGCCCAACGTCGGAAATGAGCAGTTCTTC.

This clonotype was recorded at least ten times. The CDR3 bases are TGTGCCAGCAGTTCGATCATCGGGACAGGGGTCCGGGGGCAGTTCTTC. It is translated as CASSSIIGTGVRGQFF. V is TRBV6-5 and J is TRBJ2-1, with 10 bases that match TRBD1. The germline gives CDR1 MNHEY, CDR2 SVGAGI. The CDR3 loop spans 16 amino acids. The V segment lost 4 bases and the J segment 12 bases; nucleotides outside the gene matches: 15.